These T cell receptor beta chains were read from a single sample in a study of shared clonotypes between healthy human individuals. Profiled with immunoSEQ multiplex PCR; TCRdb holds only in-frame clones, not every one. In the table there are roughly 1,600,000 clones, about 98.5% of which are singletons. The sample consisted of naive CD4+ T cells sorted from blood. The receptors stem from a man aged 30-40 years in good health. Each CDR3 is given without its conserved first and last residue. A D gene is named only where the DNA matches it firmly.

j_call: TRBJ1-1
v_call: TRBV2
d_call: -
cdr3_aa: AGEADLNTEAF

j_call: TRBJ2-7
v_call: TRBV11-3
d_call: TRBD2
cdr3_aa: ASSAGGGPVYEQY

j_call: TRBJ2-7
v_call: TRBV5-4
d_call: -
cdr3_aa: ASSSGPTRLVGRYEQY

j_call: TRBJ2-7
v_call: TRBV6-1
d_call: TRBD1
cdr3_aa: ASAQGAWSDEQY

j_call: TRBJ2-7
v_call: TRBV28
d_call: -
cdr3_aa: ASSSRTEQY

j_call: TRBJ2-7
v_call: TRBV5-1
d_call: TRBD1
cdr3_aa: ASSLVDRGYEQY

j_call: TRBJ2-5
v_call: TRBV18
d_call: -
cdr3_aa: ASSPGMAEETQY

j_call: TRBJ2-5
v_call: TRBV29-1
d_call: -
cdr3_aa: SDRRGAETQY

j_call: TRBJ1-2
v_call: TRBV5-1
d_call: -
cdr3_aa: ASSHGRDEGYT

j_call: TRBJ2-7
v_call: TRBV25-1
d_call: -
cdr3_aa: ASRVFGHDGEQY

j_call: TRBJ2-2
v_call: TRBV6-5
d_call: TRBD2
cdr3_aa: ASSGLAGDTGELF

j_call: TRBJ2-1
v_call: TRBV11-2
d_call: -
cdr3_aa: ASSPTPSNEQF

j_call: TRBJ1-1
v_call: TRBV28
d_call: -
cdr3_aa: ASSSGTSYEAF

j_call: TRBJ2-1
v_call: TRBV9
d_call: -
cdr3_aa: ASSVVRGRLV

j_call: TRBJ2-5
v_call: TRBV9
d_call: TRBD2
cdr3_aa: ASSVEREGYQETQY

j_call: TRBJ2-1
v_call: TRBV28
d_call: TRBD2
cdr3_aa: ASSLLGTSANNEQF

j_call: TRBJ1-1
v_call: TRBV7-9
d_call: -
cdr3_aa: ASSLGGWGTEAF

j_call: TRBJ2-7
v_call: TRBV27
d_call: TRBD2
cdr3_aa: ASKTSGSFPEQY

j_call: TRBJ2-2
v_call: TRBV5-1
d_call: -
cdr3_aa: ASSSPNGRSTGELF

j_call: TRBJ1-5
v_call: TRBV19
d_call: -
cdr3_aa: ASSMSPRDHQPQH

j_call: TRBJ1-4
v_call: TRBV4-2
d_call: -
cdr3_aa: ASSQETARPDEKLF

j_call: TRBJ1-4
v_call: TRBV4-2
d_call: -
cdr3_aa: ASSQETGAYDFIQF

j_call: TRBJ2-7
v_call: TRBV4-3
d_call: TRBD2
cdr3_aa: ASSQERYGLANEQY

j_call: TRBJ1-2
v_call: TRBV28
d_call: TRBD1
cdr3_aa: ATTSTGAIGYGYT

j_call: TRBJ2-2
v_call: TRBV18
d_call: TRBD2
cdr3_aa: ASSLTSGSSGELF

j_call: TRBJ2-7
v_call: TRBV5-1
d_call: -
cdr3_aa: ASSLGFGTHYEQY

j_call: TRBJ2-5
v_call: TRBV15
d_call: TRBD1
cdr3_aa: ATSREGTVYQETQY

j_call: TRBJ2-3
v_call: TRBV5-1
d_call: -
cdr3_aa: ASSLGGGSTDTQY

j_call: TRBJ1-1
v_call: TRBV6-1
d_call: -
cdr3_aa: ASSKGVGTEAF

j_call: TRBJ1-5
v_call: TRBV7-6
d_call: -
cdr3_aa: ASSDLGSNQPQH

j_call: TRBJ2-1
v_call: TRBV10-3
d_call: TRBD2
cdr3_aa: AISASGLADNEQF

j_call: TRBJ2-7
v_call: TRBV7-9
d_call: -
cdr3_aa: ASSFASSYEQY

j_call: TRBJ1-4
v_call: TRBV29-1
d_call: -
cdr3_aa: SARAGGAEKLF

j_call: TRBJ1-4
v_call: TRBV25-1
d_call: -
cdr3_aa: ASTRATNEKLF

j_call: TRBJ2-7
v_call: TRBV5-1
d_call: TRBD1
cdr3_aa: ASSVGQGALHEQY

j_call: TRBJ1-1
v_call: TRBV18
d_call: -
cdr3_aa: ASSPLEQGRGTEAF

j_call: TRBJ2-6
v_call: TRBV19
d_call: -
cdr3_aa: ASSKWVGGANVLT

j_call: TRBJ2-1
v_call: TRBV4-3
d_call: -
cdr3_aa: ASSRDGTQGIL

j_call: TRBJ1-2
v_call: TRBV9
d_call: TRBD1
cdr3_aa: ASSPRTGSYYGYT

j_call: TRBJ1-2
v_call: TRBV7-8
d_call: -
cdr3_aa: ASSHYRERGYT

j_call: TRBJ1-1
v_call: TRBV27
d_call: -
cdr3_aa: ASSLYRRDTEAF

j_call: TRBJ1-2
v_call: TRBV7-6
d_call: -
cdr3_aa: ASSLAGFDGYT

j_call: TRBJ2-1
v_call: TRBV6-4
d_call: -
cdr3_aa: ASSEYGNSYNEQF

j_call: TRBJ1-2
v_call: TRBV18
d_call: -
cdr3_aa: ASSPAGGLNYGYT

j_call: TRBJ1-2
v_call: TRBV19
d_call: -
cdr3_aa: ASSIDRQLNYGYT

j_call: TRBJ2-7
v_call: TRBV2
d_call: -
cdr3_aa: ASSQPGPYEQY